The 19 T cell receptor beta chains presented below share a single source sample, sequenced in a study of blood T cell repertoires in COVID-19. Generated by immunoSEQ multiplex PCR, the TCRdb table keeps only in-frame clones and is missing some. The sample has some 210,000 clones, approximately 78% seen once. Sequenced material: PBMCs or T cells enriched from blood (not recorded which). All receptors come from a man aged 35 to 55 who had recovered from COVID-19.

This clone was detected many times. The chain has TRBV21-1 and TRBJ2-7; the table's TRBD1 call for D was not verified on the DNA. TRBV21-1 is marked as a pseudogene. The CDR3 loop spans 13 amino acids. CDR3 nucleotides: TGTGCCAGCAGCAAGGCGATCGACAGCGAGCAGTACTTC. As protein: CASSKAIDSEQYF.

The chain links TRBV7-9 to TRBJ2-3; D is perhaps TRBD2 (5 bases). There are 15 residues in the CDR3. Trimming left V 1 base short and J 5 bases short, with 13 bases between. CDR1 and CDR2 from the germline V gene are SEHNR and FQNEAQ (reference sequence). CDR3 sequence reads: CASSLGGPKGDTQYF. The CDR3 DNA is TGTGCCAGCAGCTTAGGCGGGCCCAAGGGAGATACGCAGTATTTT.

CDR3 amino acids: CATWPKGVVLTGELFF. In DNA, the CDR3 is TGTGCCACCTGGCCAAAGGGGGTGGTCTTGACCGGGGAGCTGTTTTTT. V is TRBV24-1 and J is TRBJ2-2; a possible D gene is TRBD1 (6 bases). The CDR3 is 16 residues long. CDR1 KGHDR and CDR2 SFDVKD come from the germline V gene. Trimming took off 9 bases at V and 5 bases at J, with 21 bases between the two ends.

The chain employs TRBV18 and TRBJ1-1, with TRBD1 matching 7 bases. Germline V gene data show CDR1 as KGHSH and CDR2 as LQKENI. This CDR3 has 15 amino acids. V lost 5 bases to trimming and J lost 0 bases; unmatched junction nucleotides: 6. DNA for the CDR3: TGTGCCAGCTCAACGGGACAGCTCATGAACACTGAAGCTTTCTTT. Translation gives CASSTGQLMNTEAFF.

Only a few counts were recorded for this clone. This chain connects TRBV7-8 to TRBJ1-5, with a weak D call TRBD1 (6 bases). CDR1 and CDR2 (germline): SGHVS, FQNEAQ. Between the trimmed V and J ends, which lost 4 bases and 0 bases, there was a span of 13 bases. CDR3 length equals 16 residues. This CDR3 reads CASSWGRGYSNQPQHF. The CDR3 nucleotides read TGTGCCAGCAGCTGGGGCAGGGGCTATAGCAATCAGCCCCAGCATTTT.

Comment on this clone: Other DNA sequences in the sample encode the same CDR3. CDR3 coding DNA: TGTGCCAGCAGCCAAGGCCAGGGAGGTTCACCCCTCCACTTT. It codes for CASSQGQGGSPLHF. The rearrangement joins TRBV3-1 (or the pseudogene TRBV3-2) to TRBJ1-6, with D possibly being TRBD1 (5 bases). Germline V gives CDR1 LGHDT, CDR2 YNNKEL (reference sequence). V lost 1 base, J lost 9 bases, and 10 bases lay in between. The CDR3 has 14 amino acids.

This chain links TRBV19 with TRBJ1-1, with a tentative D call TRBD1 (6 bases). CDR1 is LNHDA and CDR2 is SQIVND in the germline V gene (reference sequence). The CDR3 length is 12 residues. Between the trimmed V and J ends, which lost 6 bases and 7 bases, there was a span of 12 bases. The CDR3 DNA is TGTGCCAGTAGCCCGGACAGCCATGAAGCTTTCTTT. It yields the protein CASSPDSHEAFF.

This clone was counted only a few times. The gene calls are TRBV30 and TRBJ2-7, with D possibly matching TRBD1 (6 bases). The germline V gene has CDR1 GTSNPN and CDR2 SVGIG (reference sequence). The CDR3 extends over 11 amino acids. The V gene lost 1 base and the J gene lost 6 bases, with 7 bases spanning the gap. The CDR3 protein is CAWSEGGEQYF. The CDR3 DNA follows: TGTGCCTGGAGTGAAGGGGGCGAGCAGTACTTC.

The chain combines TRBV2 with TRBJ2-3; 13 bases align to TRBD2. In germline, CDR1 is SNHLY, CDR2 FYNNEI. Trimming cost V 6 bases and J 3 bases; bases outside gene matches: 15. The CDR3 sequence is 19 residues long. CDR3 nucleotide sequence: TGTGCCAGCAGGCCCCCGGGACTAGCGGGGTGGGGTAGGACAGATACGCAGTATTTT. The encoded protein is CASRPPGLAGWGRTDTQYF.

This chain uses TRBV5-4 with TRBJ1-2; no clear D. The V end was cut by 1 base, the J end by 8 bases, with 12 bases between. The CDR3 runs 13 residues. Germline CDR1 reads SGHNT; CDR2 reads YYREEE (reference sequence). This chain's CDR3 is CASSLSGYRGYTF. The CDR3 DNA follows: TGTGCCAGCAGCTTGTCGGGGTACCGAGGCTACACCTTC.

This clone was recorded only once. V is TRBV20-1 and J is TRBJ1-3; 9 nucleotides agree with TRBD1. CDR3 length: 15 residues. With V trimmed by 3 bases and J by 6 bases, 9 bases remained unmatched. Germline CDR1 and CDR2: DFQATT and SNEGSKA (reference sequence). The CDR3 DNA reads as TGCAGTGCTAGTGCCGGGACAGGGAGTTTAAACACCATATATTTT. Residues: CSASAGTGSLNTIYF.

The genes are TRBV7-9 and TRBJ1-4, with D uncertain. Looked up from germline, CDR1 is SEHNR and CDR2 is FQNEAQ (reference sequence). V lost 1 base and J 3 bases, leaving 15 bases between the germline ends. This CDR3 has 17 residues. DNA of the CDR3: TGTGCCAGCAGCTTAGACCCCCAGGTTCAGGCTAATGAAAAACTGTTTTTT. Its translation: CASSLDPQVQANEKLFF.

The genes are TRBV3-1 (or the pseudogene TRBV3-2) and TRBJ1-5; 10 bases line up with TRBD1. This CDR3 spans 15 amino acids. The germline V gene encodes CDR1 LGHDT and CDR2 YNNKEL (reference sequence). Trimming cost V 1 base and J 6 bases; bases outside gene matches: 3. The CDR3 loop is CASSQGQGASQPQHF. The DNA for the CDR3 is TGTGCCAGCAGCCAAGGACAGGGGGCAAGTCAGCCCCAGCATTTT.

The CDR3 DNA reads TGTGCCAGCTCACCAGAGGGGAGGAATCAGCCCCAGCATTTT. It translates to CASSPEGRNQPQHF. V is TRBV18 and J is TRBJ1-5; D is possibly TRBD1 (5 bases). CDR1 and CDR2 from the germline V gene are KGHSH and LQKENI. The CDR3 spans 14 residues. The V and J ends lost 2 bases and 4 bases respectively, with 9 bases between them.

This chain links TRBV12-5 with TRBJ1-6; D is unresolved. This CDR3 has 15 amino acids. V lost 1 base and J 10 bases, leaving 14 bases between the germline ends. Per the germline V gene, CDR1 is LGHNT and CDR2 is FRNRAP. The CDR3 nucleotides are TGTGCTAGTGGTTTGGACGAGGGAAGCGGGTCACCCCTCCACTTT. It yields the protein CASGLDEGSGSPLHF.

The J gene is TRBJ2-7, the V gene TRBV15; D possibly corresponds to TRBD2 (6 bases). There are 14 residues in the CDR3. Germline CDR1 LNHNV, CDR2 YYDKDF (reference sequence). With 5 bases removed from V and 2 bases from J, the gap between germline ends came to 13 bases. The CDR3 nucleotides read TGTGCCACCAGCCCTAACAGCGGGCCCTACGAGCAGTACTTC. Translating gives CATSPNSGPYEQYF.

The gene calls are TRBV19 and TRBJ1-2; 7 positions match TRBD1. Losses at the gene ends were 10 bases for V and 8 bases for J; bases not matched to a gene: 13. Germline values: CDR1 LNHDA, CDR2 SQIVND (reference sequence). The CDR3 is 13 residues long. This CDR3 is CATTVSGGIGYTF. CDR3 sequence (DNA): TGTGCCACCACCGTGTCAGGGGGGATAGGCTACACCTTC.

The V call is TRBV7-8, the J call TRBJ1-5; 7 bases align to TRBD1. There are 19 residues in the CDR3. From germline, CDR1 is SGHVS and CDR2 FQNEAQ. V lost 1 base to trimming and J lost 3 bases; unmatched junction nucleotides: 15. Written as DNA, the CDR3 is TGTGCCAGCAGCTTAGGTCCAGGGGGAGTCTCCCCTAACAATCAGCCCCAGCATTTT. It codes for CASSLGPGGVSPNNQPQHF. Using reference TRBV7-8 and TRBJ1-5 for the parts outside the CDR3, the full variable domain is GAGVSQSPRYKVAKRGQDVALRCDPISGHVSLFWYQQALGQGPEFLTYFQNEAQLDKSGLPSDRFFAERPEGSVSTLKIQRTQQEDSAVYLCASSLGPGGVSPNNQPQHFGDGTRLSIL.

The chain links TRBV5-1 to TRBJ2-2, with D possibly being TRBD2 (6 bases). In germline, CDR1 is SGHRS, CDR2 YFSETQ. The V end was cut by 0 bases, the J end by 0 bases, with 12 bases between. This CDR3 contains 17 residues. The CDR3 coding sequence is TGCGCCAGCAGCTTGGGGTGGAGGGTCTCGAACACCGGGGAGCTGTTTTTT. Its protein product is CASSLGWRVSNTGELFF.